The clone carrying this T cell receptor beta chain has a handful of counts. The antigen remains undetermined. These data belong to a study of beta chain features in type 1 diabetes. J was trimmed by 1 base and V by 5 bases; bases with no gene match: 3. Per germline, CDR1 SEHNR and CDR2 FQNEAQ (reference sequence). This CDR3 spans 17 amino acids. General study results and limits: Diminished insertions and augmented deletions at VDJ junctions characterized type 1 diabetes patients.

Each donor gave one heparinised blood draw averaging about 100 mL. Reverse transcribing all isolated RNA meant expressed TCRB transcripts were sequenced. Sequencing of naive, central memory and regulatory T cell samples gave an average of approximately 3.8 million reads. Profiled with immunoSEQ multiplex PCR; TCRdb holds only in-frame clones, not every one. The table has over 120,000 clones, roughly 10% seen once. The source material was naive CD4+ T cells from blood. The TCR originated in a man aged 18 to 30 in good health. The V gene is TRBV7-9, the J gene TRBJ2-3, with 16 bases identical to TRBD2. The chain's CDR3 is CASSRGLAGGGTDTQYF. The CDR3 nucleotides are TGTGCCAGCAGCCGGGGACTAGCGGGGGGGGGCACAGATACGCAGTATTTT.